This T cell receptor (beta chain) was observed in a study of monozygotic twins with inflammatory bowel disease. From germline, CDR1 is DFQATT and CDR2 SNEGSKA (reference sequence). The CDR3 covers 18 residues. The study's findings and limits: It was not supported that a single strong signal or clonotype was associated with IBD. Relative clonotype sharing with others was diminished in IBD patients versus healthy twins, particularly with disease activity. Comparison of concordant versus discordant twins revealed no difference in repertoire similarity, possibly due to limited power.

Each UMI, carrying a 6-nucleotide sample barcode, came from template switching. TCRdb re-analyzed the 5' RACE reads; it lists each CDR3 protein once, without DNA. Found here are approximately 380,000 distinct CDR3 sequences; the top ten clones hold 2.6%. Turning to this clonotype: Its antigen remains unidentified.

The genes are TRBV20-1 and TRBJ1-3; the TCRdb call, TRBD1, lacks DNA for checking. Sequenced sample: blood. The clonotype originates from a human donor with ulcerative colitis or Crohn's disease, or a healthy co-twin of an affected twin (not recorded which). Here the CDR3 reads CSARADQDRWVSGNTIYF.